The clone carrying this TCR beta chain showed up many times. The antigen is unknown. Unique molecular identifier tags were affixed to discrete cDNA molecules. From the 5' RACE reads, TCRdb called clonotypes with MiXCR, one entry per CDR3 protein. The table has 30,000 or so distinct CDR3 sequences, about 4.6% seen once. This sample stems from a study of early T cells in non-severe SARS-CoV-2 infection. Overall study context: Sequencing of unsorted whole blood was done on bulk RNA, leaving chains unpaired. Findings and limits, study-wide: Matching with VDJdb favored anti-spike CD8 responses (missing private and CD4 specificities).

This CDR3 has 14 amino acids. The ends lost 3 bases at V and 4 bases at J; junction bases unmatched: 5. CDR1 is MGHDK and CDR2 is SYGVNS in the germline V gene. This TCR derives from an adult who was a healthcare worker with PCR-confirmed SARS-CoV-2 infection or an uninfected control (not recorded which). The chain couples TRBV25-1 to TRBJ2-7, with TRBD1 matching 8 bases. Sequenced: whole blood. CDR3 protein: CASSDPDRGYEQYF. CDR3 DNA sequence: TGTGCCAGCAGTGACCCTGACAGGGGATACGAGCAGTACTTC.